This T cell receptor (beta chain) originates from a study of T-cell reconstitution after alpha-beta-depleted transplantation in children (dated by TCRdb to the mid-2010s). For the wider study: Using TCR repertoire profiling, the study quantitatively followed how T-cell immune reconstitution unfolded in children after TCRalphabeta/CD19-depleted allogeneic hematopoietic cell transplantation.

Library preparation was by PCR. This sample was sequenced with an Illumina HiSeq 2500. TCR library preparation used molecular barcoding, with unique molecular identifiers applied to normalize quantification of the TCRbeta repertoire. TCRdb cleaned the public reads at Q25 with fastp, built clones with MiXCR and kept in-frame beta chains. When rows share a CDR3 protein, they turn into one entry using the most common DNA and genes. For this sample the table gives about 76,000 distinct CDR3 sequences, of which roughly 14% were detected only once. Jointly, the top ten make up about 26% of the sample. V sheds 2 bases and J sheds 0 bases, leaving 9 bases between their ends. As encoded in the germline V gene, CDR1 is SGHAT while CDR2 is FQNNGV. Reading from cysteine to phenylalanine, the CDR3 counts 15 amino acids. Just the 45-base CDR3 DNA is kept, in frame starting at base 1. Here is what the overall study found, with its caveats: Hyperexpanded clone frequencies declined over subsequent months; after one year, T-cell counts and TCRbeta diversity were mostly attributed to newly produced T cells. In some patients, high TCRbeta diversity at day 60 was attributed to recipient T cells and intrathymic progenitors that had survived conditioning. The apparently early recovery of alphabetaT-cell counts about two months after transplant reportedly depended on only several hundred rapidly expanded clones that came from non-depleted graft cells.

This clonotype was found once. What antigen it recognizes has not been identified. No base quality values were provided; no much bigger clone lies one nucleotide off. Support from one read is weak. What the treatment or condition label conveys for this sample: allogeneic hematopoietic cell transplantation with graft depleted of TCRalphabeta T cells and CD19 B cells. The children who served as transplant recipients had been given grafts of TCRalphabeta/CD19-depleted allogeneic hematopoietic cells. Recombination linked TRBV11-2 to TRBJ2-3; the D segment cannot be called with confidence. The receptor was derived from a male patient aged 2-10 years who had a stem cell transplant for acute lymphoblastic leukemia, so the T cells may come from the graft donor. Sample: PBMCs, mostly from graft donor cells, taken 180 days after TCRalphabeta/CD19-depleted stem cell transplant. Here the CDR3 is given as CASSLHVSSTDTQYF. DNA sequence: TGTGCCAGCAGCTTACACGTATCTAGCACAGATACGCAGTATTTT.